The TCR beta chain under discussion was sequenced for a study of glioma-infiltrating T cells. The V and J ends lost 8 bases and 4 bases respectively, with 17 bases between them. CDR3 size: 15 residues. CDR1 MNHNS and CDR2 SASEGT come from the germline V gene. TCR alpha and beta CDR3 regions were amplified from RNA using iRepertoire nested multiplex PCR. TCRdb re-called the multiplex PCR reads through MiXCR, storing one row per CDR3 protein. The sample comprises tens of thousands of distinct CDR3 sequences, around a quarter of which are singletons, and about 6.7% rests with the top ten. This clonotype has ten or more counts.

V usage is TRBV6-1 and J usage is TRBJ2-2; perhaps TRBD2 as D (5 bases). The receptor was isolated from a human donor with low-grade glioma or glioblastoma, undergoing nonglioma brain surgery, or in good health (not recorded which). Sequenced material: glioma tissue, nonneoplastic brain tissue, or PBMCs (not recorded which). The CDR3 protein is CASEFGAVGTGELFF. The CDR3, as DNA: TGTGCCAGCGAGTTTGGAGCGGTGGGCACCGGGGAGCTGTTTTTT.